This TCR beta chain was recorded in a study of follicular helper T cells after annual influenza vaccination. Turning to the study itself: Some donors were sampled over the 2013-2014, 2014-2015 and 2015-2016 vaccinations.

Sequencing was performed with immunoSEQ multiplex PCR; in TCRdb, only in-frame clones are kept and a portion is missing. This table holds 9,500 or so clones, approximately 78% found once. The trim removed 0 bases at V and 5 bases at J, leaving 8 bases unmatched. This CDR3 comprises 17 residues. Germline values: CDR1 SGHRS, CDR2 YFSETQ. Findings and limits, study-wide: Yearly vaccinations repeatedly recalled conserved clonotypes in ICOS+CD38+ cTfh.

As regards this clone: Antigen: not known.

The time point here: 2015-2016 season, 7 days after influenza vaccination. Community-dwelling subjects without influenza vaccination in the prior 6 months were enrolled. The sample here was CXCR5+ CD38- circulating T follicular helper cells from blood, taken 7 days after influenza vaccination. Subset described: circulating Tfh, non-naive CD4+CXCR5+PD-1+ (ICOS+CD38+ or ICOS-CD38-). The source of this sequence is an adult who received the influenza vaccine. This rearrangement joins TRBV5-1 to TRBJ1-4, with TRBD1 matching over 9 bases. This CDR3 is CASSLGAAGTGNEKLFF. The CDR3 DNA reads TGCGCCAGCAGCTTGGGGGCCGCCGGGACAGGGAATGAAAAACTGTTTTTT. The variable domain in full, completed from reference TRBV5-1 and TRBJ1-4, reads KAGVTQTPRYLIKTRGQQVTLSCSPISGHRSVSWYQQTPGQGLQFLFEYFSETQRNKGNFPGRFSGRQFSNSRSEMNVSTLELGDSALYLCASSLGAAGTGNEKLFFGSGTQLSVL.